This is a list of T cell receptor beta chains from one sample in a study of blood T cell repertoires in COVID-19. Clones were sequenced by immunoSEQ multiplex PCR, and TCRdb holds only the in-frame ones, with some missing. The sample contains about 180,000 clones, approximately 84% of which appear only once. The sample was PBMCs or T cells enriched from blood (not recorded which). These receptors originate from a woman in her fifties or sixties who had recovered from COVID-19. Each CDR3 is given with its conserved first and last residue. A D gene is named only where the DNA matches it firmly. For some rows the clone size is stated as once, few or many, or as a class when expanded; others skip it.

>TRBJ1-2|NA|NA|TRBV30
CAWSRLTGLVGYTF
TGTGCCTGGAGTAGACTTACAGGGTTGGTTGGCTACACCTTC
>TRBJ2-7|NA|TRBD1|TRBV28
CASSRQGTGGQYF
TGTGCCAGCAGTCGACAGGGGACGGGCGGGCAGTACTTC
>TRBJ1-1|NA|TRBD1|TRBV28
CASSNDRDTEAFF
TGTGCCAGCAGTAACGACAGGGACACTGAAGCTTTCTTT
>TRBJ2-1|NA|NA|TRBV29-1
CSVVDRTRSRNNEQFF
TGCAGCGTTGTGGATCGTACTAGAAGTAGAAACAATGAGCAGTTCTTC
>TRBJ2-6|NA|NA|TRBV27
CASSFRQGVALSSGANVLTF
TGTGCCAGCAGTTTCCGGCAGGGTGTAGCCTTATCCTCTGGGGCCAACGTCCTGACTTTC
>TRBJ2-1|NA|TRBD2|TRBV2
CASSAIAGGPIEQFF
TGTGCCAGCAGCGCAATAGCGGGAGGGCCTATTGAGCAGTTCTTC
>TRBJ2-7|NA|TRBD2|TRBV3-1/TRBV3-2
CASSQGLAGGYEQYF
TGTGCCAGCAGCCAAGGACTAGCGGGAGGCTACGAGCAGTACTTC
>TRBJ2-5|once|NA|TRBV5-1
CASSLYGGAQSGETQYF
TGCGCCAGCAGCTTGTATGGGGGGGCCCAGTCTGGGGAGACCCAGTACTTC
>TRBJ1-6|NA|TRBD1|TRBV11-2
CASSMGTVYNSPLHF
TGTGCCAGCAGCATGGGGACAGTCTATAATTCACCCCTCCACTTT
>TRBJ1-1|NA|TRBD1|TRBV2
CASSRQGAAYTEAFF
TGTGCCAGCAGTAGACAGGGGGCGGCTTACACTGAAGCTTTCTTT
>TRBJ2-1|NA|TRBD2|TRBV4-1
CASSQASGKSVGYNEQFF
TGCGCCAGCAGCCAAGCTAGCGGGAAAAGTGTCGGCTACAATGAGCAGTTCTTC
>TRBJ1-4|NA|TRBD1|TRBV5-1
CASSPTGSPNEKLFF
TGCGCCAGCAGCCCGACAGGGAGTCCCAATGAAAAACTGTTTTTT
>TRBJ1-4|NA|TRBD1|TRBV5-8
CASSLGQGRINEKLFF
TGTGCCAGCAGCCTGGGACAGGGTAGGATTAATGAAAAACTGTTTTTT
>TRBJ1-6|NA|NA|TRBV4-1
CASSQGASSYNSPLHF
TGCGCCAGCAGCCAAGGCGCAAGCTCCTATAATTCACCCCTCCACTTT
>TRBJ2-5|NA|NA|TRBV29-1
CSVGRGKSQETQYF
TGCAGCGTTGGCCGAGGGAAATCCCAAGAGACCCAGTACTTC
>TRBJ1-6|once|NA|TRBV27
CASRADGGGYNSPLHF
TGTGCCAGCAGAGCGGACGGCGGAGGCTATAATTCACCCCTCCACTTT
>TRBJ1-1|NA|NA|TRBV11-3
CASSLLRTVNTEAFF
TGTGCCAGCAGCCTCCTCCGGACAGTGAACACTGAAGCTTTCTTT
>TRBJ1-5|NA|NA|TRBV21-1
CASSKVRDRYQPQHF
TGTGCCAGCAGCAAAGTAAGGGACAGATATCAGCCCCAGCATTTT
>TRBJ2-1|NA|NA|TRBV15
CATSPGAGVEAKEQFF
TGTGCCACCAGCCCGGGGGCGGGAGTCGAGGCTAAAGAGCAGTTCTTC
>TRBJ1-1|NA|TRBD1|TRBV6-1
CASSGLTRHDIFRGQYEAFF
TGTGCCAGCAGTGGGTTGACCCGCCATGACATTTTCCGGGGACAGTACGAAGCTTTCTTT
>TRBJ1-5|NA|NA|TRBV5-5
CASSLRGMNQPQHF
TGTGCCAGCAGCTTAAGGGGGATGAATCAGCCCCAGCATTTT
>TRBJ1-1|NA|TRBD1|TRBV18
CASSYTGEGSQAFF
TGTGCCAGCTCATATACAGGGGAAGGATCGCAAGCTTTCTTT
>TRBJ1-2|NA|NA|TRBV4-1
CASSQETHAGYGYTF
TGCGCCAGCAGCCAAGAAACCCATGCCGGTTATGGCTACACCTTC
>TRBJ1-4|NA|TRBD1|TRBV6-5
CASSATGTGLEKLFF
TGTGCCAGCAGCGCCACCGGGACAGGGCTTGAAAAACTGTTTTTT
>TRBJ1-5|once|NA|TRBV19
CASSRDLVPSGQPQHF
TGTGCCAGTAGTAGGGACTTAGTCCCTTCGGGTCAGCCCCAGCATTTT
>TRBJ2-7|NA|TRBD2|TRBV7-9
CASSPGLTYEQYF
TGTGCCAGCAGTCCGGGACTAACCTACGAGCAGTACTTC
>TRBJ1-5|NA|NA|TRBV27
CASSREGGNQPQHF
TGTGCCAGCAGCCGGGAGGGGGGCAATCAGCCCCAGCATTTT
>TRBJ2-7|NA|TRBD1|TRBV6-5
CASRPRGLLYEQYF
TGTGCCAGCAGACCCAGGGGGCTCCTTTACGAGCAGTACTTC
>TRBJ1-2|NA|TRBD1|TRBV7-8
CASSSQPPGQNYGYTF
TGTGCCAGCAGCTCTCAACCCCCGGGACAGAACTATGGCTACACCTTC
>TRBJ2-7|once|TRBD1|TRBV6-6
CASSLPSGQGAGEQYF
TGTGCCAGCAGTTTACCGTCGGGACAGGGGGCTGGGGAGCAGTACTTC
>TRBJ1-5|few|NA|TRBV12-1
CASSFDPPFRPGGRNQPQHF
TGTGCCAGCAGCTTTGATCCCCCCTTTAGACCTGGTGGGCGCAATCAGCCCCAGCATTTT
>TRBJ2-6|NA|NA|TRBV7-2
CASSIQGGLNVLTF
TGTGCCAGCAGCATACAGGGGGGGCTCAACGTCCTGACTTTC
>TRBJ1-2|NA|TRBD1|TRBV3-1/TRBV3-2
CASSQDLTGGASYGYTF
TGTGCCAGCAGCCAAGATCTGACAGGGGGCGCGAGCTATGGCTACACCTTC
>TRBJ1-2|NA|NA|TRBV19
CASSENLYGYTF
TGTGCCAGTAGTGAAAACCTATATGGCTACACCTTC
>TRBJ2-3|NA|TRBD1|TRBV3-1/TRBV3-2
CASSPGTGRNTQYF
TGTGCCAGCAGCCCAGGGACAGGCAGAAATACGCAGTATTTT
>TRBJ1-1|NA|NA|TRBV12-3/TRBV12-4
CASSFAGAGTFF
TGTGCCAGCAGTTTTGCGGGAGCCGGAACTTTCTTT
>TRBJ1-5|once|NA|TRBV30
CAWSRGGTRPNQPQHF
TGTGCCTGGAGTAGGGGGGGGACCCGGCCCAATCAGCCCCAGCATTTT
>TRBJ2-1|NA|TRBD1|TRBV19
CASSIQGAVDEQFF
TGTGCCAGTAGTATCCAGGGGGCGGTCGATGAGCAGTTCTTC
>TRBJ1-4|NA|TRBD1|TRBV14
CASSRGGAGEKLFF
TGTGCCAGCAGTCGAGGGGGCGCCGGTGAAAAACTGTTTTTT
>TRBJ1-5|NA|TRBD1|TRBV7-3
CASSRDRNQPQHF
TGTGCCAGCAGCCGGGACAGAAATCAGCCCCAGCATTTT
>TRBJ2-2|NA|TRBD2|TRBV6-1
CASSGLAGGPGTGELFF
TGTGCCAGCAGTGGACTAGCGGGAGGCCCGGGGACCGGGGAGCTGTTTTTT
>TRBJ1-2|NA|TRBD1|TRBV19
CASSRGPNYGYTF
TGTGCCAGTAGCAGGGGGCCTAACTATGGCTACACCTTC
>TRBJ2-7|NA|NA|TRBV21-1
CASSNWRPYEQYF
TGTGCCAGCAGCAATTGGAGGCCCTACGAGCAGTACTTC
>TRBJ2-2|NA|TRBD1|TRBV12-5
CASGPHRGPFAGELFF
TGTGCTAGTGGTCCTCACAGGGGGCCGTTTGCCGGGGAGCTGTTTTTT
>TRBJ2-7|NA|NA|TRBV12-3/TRBV12-4
CASSGDFSYEQYF
TGTGCCAGCAGTGGGGACTTCTCCTACGAGCAGTACTTC
>TRBJ2-3|NA|TRBD2|TRBV3-1/TRBV3-2
CASSREGLTDTQYF
TGTGCCAGCAGCCGGGAGGGCCTCACAGATACGCAGTATTTT
>TRBJ2-1|NA|TRBD1|TRBV3-1/TRBV3-2
CASSLRQGGEQFF
TGTGCCAGCAGCCTACGACAGGGCGGTGAGCAGTTCTTC
>TRBJ2-7|NA|TRBD2|TRBV6-6
CASSQTSGSSYEQYF
TGTGCCAGCAGTCAGACTAGCGGTAGCTCCTACGAGCAGTACTTC
>TRBJ2-1|NA|TRBD2|TRBV15
CATSRGLAEIYNEQFF
TGTGCCACCAGCAGAGGGCTAGCGGAGATTTACAATGAGCAGTTCTTC
>TRBJ1-1|NA|NA|TRBV25-1
CASSGTLRGGTEAFF
TGTGCCAGCAGTGGAACCCTCAGGGGTGGAACTGAAGCTTTCTTT
>TRBJ1-3|NA|NA|TRBV4-3
CASSQALIGGNTIYF
TGCGCCAGCAGCCAAGCATTGATCGGGGGAAACACCATATATTTT
>TRBJ1-4|NA|NA|TRBV6-5
CASSRRGQFNEKLFF
TGTGCCAGCAGCCGGAGAGGACAGTTCAATGAAAAACTGTTTTTT
>TRBJ1-5|NA|NA|TRBV19
CASSKDRNSNQPQHF
TGTGCCAGTAGCAAGGACAGAAATAGCAATCAGCCCCAGCATTTT